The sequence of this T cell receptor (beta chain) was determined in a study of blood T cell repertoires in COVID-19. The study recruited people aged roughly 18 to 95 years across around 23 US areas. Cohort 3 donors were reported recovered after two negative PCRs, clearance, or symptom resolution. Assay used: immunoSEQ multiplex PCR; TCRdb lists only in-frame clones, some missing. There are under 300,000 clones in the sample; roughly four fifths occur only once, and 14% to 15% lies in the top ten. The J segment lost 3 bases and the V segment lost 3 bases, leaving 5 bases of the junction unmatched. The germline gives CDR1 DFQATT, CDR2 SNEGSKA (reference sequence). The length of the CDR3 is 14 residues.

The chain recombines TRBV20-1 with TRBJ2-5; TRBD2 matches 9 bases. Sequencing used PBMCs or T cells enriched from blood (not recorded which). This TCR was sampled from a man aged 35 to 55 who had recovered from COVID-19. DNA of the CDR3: TGCAGTGCTAGTGTAGCTAGCGGGAAAGAGACCCAGTACTTC. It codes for CSASVASGKETQYF.